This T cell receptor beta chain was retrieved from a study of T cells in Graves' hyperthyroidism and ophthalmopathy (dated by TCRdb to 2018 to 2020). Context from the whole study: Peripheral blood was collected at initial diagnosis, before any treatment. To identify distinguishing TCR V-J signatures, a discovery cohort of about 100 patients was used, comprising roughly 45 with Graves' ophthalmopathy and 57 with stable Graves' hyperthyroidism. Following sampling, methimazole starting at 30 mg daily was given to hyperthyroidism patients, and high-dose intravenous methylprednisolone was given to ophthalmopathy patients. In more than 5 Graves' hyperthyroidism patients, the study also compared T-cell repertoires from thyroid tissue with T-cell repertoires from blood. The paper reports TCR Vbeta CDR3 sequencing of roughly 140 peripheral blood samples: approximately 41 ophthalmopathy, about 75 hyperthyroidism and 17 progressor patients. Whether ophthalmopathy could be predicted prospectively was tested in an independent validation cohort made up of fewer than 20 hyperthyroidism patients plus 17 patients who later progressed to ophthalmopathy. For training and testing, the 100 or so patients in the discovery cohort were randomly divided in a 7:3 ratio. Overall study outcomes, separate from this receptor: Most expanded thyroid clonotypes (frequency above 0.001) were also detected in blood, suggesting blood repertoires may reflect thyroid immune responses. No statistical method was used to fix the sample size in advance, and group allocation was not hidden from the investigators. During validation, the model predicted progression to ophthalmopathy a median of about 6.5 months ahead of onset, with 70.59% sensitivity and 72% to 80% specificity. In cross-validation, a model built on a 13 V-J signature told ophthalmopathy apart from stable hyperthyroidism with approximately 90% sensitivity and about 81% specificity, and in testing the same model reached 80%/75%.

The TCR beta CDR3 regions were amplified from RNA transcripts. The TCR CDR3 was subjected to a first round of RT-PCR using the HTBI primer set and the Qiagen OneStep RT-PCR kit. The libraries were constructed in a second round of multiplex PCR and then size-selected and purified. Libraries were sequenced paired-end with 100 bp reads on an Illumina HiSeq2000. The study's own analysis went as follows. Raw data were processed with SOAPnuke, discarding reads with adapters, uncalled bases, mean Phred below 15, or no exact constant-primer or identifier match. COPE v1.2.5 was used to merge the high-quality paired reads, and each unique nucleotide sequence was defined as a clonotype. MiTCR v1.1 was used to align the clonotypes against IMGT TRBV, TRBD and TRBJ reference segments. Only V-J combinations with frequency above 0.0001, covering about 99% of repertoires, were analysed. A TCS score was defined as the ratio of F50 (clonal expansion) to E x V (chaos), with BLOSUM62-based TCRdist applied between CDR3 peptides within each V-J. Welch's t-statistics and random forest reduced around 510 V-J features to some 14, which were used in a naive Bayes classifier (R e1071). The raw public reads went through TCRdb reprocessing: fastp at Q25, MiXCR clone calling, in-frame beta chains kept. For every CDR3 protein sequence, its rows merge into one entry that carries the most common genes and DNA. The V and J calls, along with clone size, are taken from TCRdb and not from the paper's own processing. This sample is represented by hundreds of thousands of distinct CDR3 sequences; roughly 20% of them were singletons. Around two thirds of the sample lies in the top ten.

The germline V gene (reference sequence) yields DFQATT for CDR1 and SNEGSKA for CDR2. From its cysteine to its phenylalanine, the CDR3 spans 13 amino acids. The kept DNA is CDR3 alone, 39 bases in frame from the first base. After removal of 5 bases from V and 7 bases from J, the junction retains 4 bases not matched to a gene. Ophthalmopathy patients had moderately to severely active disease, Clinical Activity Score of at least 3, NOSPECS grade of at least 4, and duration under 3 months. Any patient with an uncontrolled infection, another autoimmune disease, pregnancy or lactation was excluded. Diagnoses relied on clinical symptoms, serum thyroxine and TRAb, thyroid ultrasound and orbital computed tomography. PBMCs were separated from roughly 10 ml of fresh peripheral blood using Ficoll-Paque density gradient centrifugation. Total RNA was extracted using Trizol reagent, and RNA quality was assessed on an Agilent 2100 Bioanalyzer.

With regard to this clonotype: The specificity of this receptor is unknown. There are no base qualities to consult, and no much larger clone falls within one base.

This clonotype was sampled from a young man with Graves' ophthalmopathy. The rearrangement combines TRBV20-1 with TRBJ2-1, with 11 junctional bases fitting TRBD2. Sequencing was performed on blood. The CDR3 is CSALAGGRNEQFF. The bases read TGCAGTGCTCTAGCGGGAGGAAGAAATGAGCAGTTCTTC.